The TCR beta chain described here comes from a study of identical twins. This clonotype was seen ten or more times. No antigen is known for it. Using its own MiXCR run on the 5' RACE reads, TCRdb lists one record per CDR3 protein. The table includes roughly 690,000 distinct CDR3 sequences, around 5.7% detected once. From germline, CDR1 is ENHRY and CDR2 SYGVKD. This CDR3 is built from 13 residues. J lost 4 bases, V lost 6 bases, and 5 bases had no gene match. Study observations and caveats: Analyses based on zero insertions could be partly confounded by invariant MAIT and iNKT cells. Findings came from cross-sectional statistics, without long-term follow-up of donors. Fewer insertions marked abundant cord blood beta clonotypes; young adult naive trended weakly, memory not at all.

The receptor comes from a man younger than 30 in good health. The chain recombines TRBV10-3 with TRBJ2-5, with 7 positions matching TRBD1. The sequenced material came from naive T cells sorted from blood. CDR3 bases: TGTGCCATCAGGGGGACAGTCGGAGAGACCCAGTACTTC. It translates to CAIRGTVGETQYF.